This note documents a single TCR beta chain sequence. Its antigen is undetermined. The data were taken from a study of blood T cells in healthy people across ages. Germline trimming cut 7 bases from V and 2 bases from J; bases unmatched to any gene: 1. This CDR3 has 13 amino acids. CDR1 and CDR2 from the germline V gene are MNHNS and SASEGT. The authors ran a second PCR of roughly 7 to 11 cycles using a sample-barcoded 5' primer and a J-beta primer mix. Template switching added a 12-random-nucleotide identifier to every cDNA molecule. TCRdb processed the 5' RACE reads anew with MiXCR; each CDR3 protein has one entry. The sample lists approximately 1,100,000 distinct CDR3 sequences, over 35% seen once, with approximately 19% in the top ten. Study-wide results and caveats: The fall in TCR beta diversity per million T cells was roughly linear with age.

The sequenced sample consisted of blood. The chain uses TRBV6-1 and TRBJ2-3, with 9 bases fitting TRBD2. This sequence originates from a woman aged 60-75 years in good health. The CDR3 nucleotides read TGTGCCAGCACTAGCGGGATCACAGATACGCAGTATTTT. It translates to CASTSGITDTQYF.